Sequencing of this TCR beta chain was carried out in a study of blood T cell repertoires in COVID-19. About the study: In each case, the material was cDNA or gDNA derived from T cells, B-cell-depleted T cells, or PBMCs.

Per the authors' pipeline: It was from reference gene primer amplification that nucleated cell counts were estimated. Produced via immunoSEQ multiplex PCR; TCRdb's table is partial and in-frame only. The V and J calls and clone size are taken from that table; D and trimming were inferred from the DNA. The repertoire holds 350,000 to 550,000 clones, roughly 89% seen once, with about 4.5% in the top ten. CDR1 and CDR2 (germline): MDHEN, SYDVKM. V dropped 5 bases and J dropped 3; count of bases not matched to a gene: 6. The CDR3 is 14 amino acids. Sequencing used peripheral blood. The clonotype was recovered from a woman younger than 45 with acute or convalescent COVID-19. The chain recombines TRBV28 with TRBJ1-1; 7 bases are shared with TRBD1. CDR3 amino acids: CASSPTGDYTEAFF. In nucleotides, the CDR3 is TGTGCCAGCAGTCCTACAGGGGACTACACTGAAGCTTTCTTT.